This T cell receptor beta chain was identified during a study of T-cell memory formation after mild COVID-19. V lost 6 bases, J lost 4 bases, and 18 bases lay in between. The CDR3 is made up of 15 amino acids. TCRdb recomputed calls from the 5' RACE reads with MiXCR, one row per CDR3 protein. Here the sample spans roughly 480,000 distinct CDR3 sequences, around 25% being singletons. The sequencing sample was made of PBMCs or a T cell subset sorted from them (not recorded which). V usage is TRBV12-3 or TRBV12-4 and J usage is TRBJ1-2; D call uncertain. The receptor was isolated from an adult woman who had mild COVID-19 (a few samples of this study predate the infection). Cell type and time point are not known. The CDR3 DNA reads TGTGCCAGCAGCCTCTTGGGCCCATTAGGCTATGGCTACACCTTC. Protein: CASSLLGPLGYGYTF.